This T cell receptor (beta chain) was observed in a study of blood T cell repertoires in COVID-19. Study overall: Specimens from acute and convalescent COVID-19 originated in the United States, Italy and Spain. In each case, the material was cDNA or gDNA derived from T cells, B-cell-depleted T cells, or PBMCs.

CDR3 length: 13 residues. The germline V gene encodes CDR1 SNHLY and CDR2 FYNNEI. The trim removed 10 bases at V and 8 bases at J, leaving 8 bases unmatched. This clone was detected a few times. As originally analysed: Quantification of nucleated cells was approximated via reference gene primer amplification. Here immunoSEQ multiplex PCR was the method, and the copy in TCRdb shows in-frame clones only, minus some. That table furnishes V, J and clone size, whereas the DNA furnished D and trimming. The table lists some 72,000 clones, 85% to 90% of them singletons. The gene calls are TRBV2 and TRBJ1-2; 12 bases match TRBD1. Sequencing was performed on peripheral blood. The origin of this receptor is a man in his fifties with active COVID-19. CDR3 sequence: CAIPGQGAPGYTF. CDR3 coding DNA: TGTGCCATACCGGGACAGGGGGCGCCAGGCTACACCTTC.